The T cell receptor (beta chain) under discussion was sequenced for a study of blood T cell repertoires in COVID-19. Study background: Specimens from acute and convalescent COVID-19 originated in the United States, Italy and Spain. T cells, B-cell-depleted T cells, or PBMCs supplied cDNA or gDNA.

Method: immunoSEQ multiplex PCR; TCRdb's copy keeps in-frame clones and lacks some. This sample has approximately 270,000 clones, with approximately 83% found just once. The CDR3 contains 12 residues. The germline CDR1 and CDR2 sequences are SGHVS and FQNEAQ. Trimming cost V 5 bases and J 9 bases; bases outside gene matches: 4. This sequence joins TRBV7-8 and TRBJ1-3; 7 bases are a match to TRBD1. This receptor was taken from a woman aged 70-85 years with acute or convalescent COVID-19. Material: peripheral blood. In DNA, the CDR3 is TGTGCCAGCAGCCCCGCAGGGGGCACCATATATTTT. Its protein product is CASSPAGGTIYF.